Listed here are 31 T cell receptor beta chains from one sample, sequenced in a study of PD-1 blockade in classical Hodgkin lymphoma. TCRdb's copy holds only in-frame clones and misses some; the assay was immunoSEQ multiplex PCR. The sample has 9,500 to 12,000 clones, roughly 85% seen once. Documented time point: cycle 4 day 1 (C4D1), after 5 to 7 weeks of nivolumab. Each of the patients experienced relapse following autologous stem cell transplantation, and their brentuximab vedotin exposure differed. Magnetic depletion of non-target cells from thawed PBMCs yielded purified CD8+ T cells. The source was CD8+ T cells from blood, collected before the fourth cycle of nivolumab. The receptors were gathered from a human donor with classical Hodgkin lymphoma. The donor label of this sample is uncertain.

The gene calls are TRBV7-5 and TRBJ2-2; the table's D call of TRBD2 was not tested on the DNA. TRBV7-5 is flagged as a pseudogene. This CDR3 has 17 amino acids. The CDR3 protein is CVRSLTGTSGSTGELFF. DNA for the CDR3: TGTGTCAGAAGCTTAACCGGGACTAGCGGGAGTACCGGGGAGCTGTTTTTT.

The CDR3 sequence: CASSLEGTQYF. The DNA for the CDR3 is TGTGCCAGCAGCTTAGAGGGGACCCAGTACTTC. J is TRBJ2-5 and V is TRBV7-8; no firm D call. This CDR3 has 11 residues. The germline V gene has CDR1 SGHVS and CDR2 FQNEAQ. Deletions cut 1 base from V and 7 bases from J, with 4 bases between. Together with reference TRBV7-8 and TRBJ2-5, the CDR3 gives the full variable domain: GAGVSQSPRYKVAKRGQDVALRCDPISGHVSLFWYQQALGQGPEFLTYFQNEAQLDKSGLPSDRFFAERPEGSVSTLKIQRTQQEDSAVYLCASSLEGTQYFGPGTRLLVL.

This sequence joins TRBV28 and TRBJ2-1; D may be TRBD1 or TRBD2 (5 bases each). V was clipped by 9 bases and J by 6 bases, with 18 bases between them. CDR1 is MDHEN, CDR2 SYDVKM, per germline. CDR3 length: 14 amino acids. CDR3 sequence reads: CASTDYPGPNEQFF. In DNA form, the CDR3 reads TGTGCCAGTACAGACTACCCGGGACCCAATGAGCAGTTCTTC.

J is TRBJ2-7 and V is TRBV6-5; no clear D. The ends were cut back, 2 bases at V and 0 bases at J, with 11 bases in the middle. The CDR3 covers 15 residues. Germline V CDR1 and CDR2: MNHEY, SVGAGI. The CDR3, as DNA: TGTGCCAGCAGTTACGTGGGTGGAGACTCCTACGAGCAGTACTTC. Encoded protein: CASSYVGGDSYEQYF.

This chain links TRBV11-2 with TRBJ2-1, with D maybe TRBD2 (5 bases). The CDR3 runs to 17 residues. Deletions cut 0 bases from V and 6 bases from J, with 18 bases between. Germline values: CDR1 SGHAT, CDR2 FQNNGV. Here the CDR3 DNA reads TGTGCCAGCAGCTTAGATGGGATACGGGGTTCTAGCAATGAGCAGTTCTTC. It yields the protein CASSLDGIRGSSNEQFF.

This chain connects TRBV28 to TRBJ1-1, with a tentative D call TRBD1 (5 bases). This CDR3 spans 16 amino acids. Germline V CDR1 and CDR2: MDHEN, SYDVKM. V shed 3 bases and J shed 0 bases, with 14 bases lying between them. CDR3 coding DNA: TGTGCCAGCAGTTTTCTAGGCGGGGGTTTGAACACTGAAGCTTTCTTT. Translation gives CASSFLGGGLNTEAFF.

The chain recombines TRBV7-9 with TRBJ2-1, with D perhaps matching TRBD1 (6 bases). V gave up 4 bases and J gave up 4 bases, with 14 bases separating them. This CDR3 has 15 amino acids. Germline V gives CDR1 SEHNR, CDR2 FQNEAQ (reference sequence). The CDR3 coding sequence is TGTGCCAGCAGCTCAGACGGGACACCTTACAATGAGCAGTTCTTC. It translates to CASSSDGTPYNEQFF.

CDR3 coding DNA: TGCGCCAGCAGCGAGGGCCGGGACAGGGGCAATCAGCCCCAGCATTTT. It specifies CASSEGRDRGNQPQHF. The rearrangement joins TRBV4-3 to TRBJ1-5; 9 positions match TRBD1. V shed 5 bases and J 2 bases; nucleotides not matched to a gene: 7. Germline CDR1 and CDR2: LGHNA and YSLEER. The CDR3 is 16 amino acids.

This clone has only a few counts. The V gene is TRBV7-9, the J gene TRBJ1-5, with 8 bases matching TRBD1. Per the germline V gene, CDR1 is SEHNR and CDR2 is FQNEAQ (reference sequence). Trimming at V came to 4 bases and at J to 8 bases, leaving 13 bases not matched to a gene. The CDR3 loop spans 16 amino acids. CDR3 coding DNA: TGTGCCAGCAGCTCCTTGACAGGGGACATAATCAAGCCCCAGCATTTT. It translates to CASSSLTGDIIKPQHF.

V gene TRBV29-1 combines with J gene TRBJ1-2; D perhaps matches TRBD1 (5 bases). Trimming cost V 1 base and J 3 bases, with 15 bases left between them. This CDR3 has 15 amino acids. Germline-derived CDR1 and CDR2 are SQVTM and ANQGSEA. The CDR3: CSVEGGKSPDYGYTF. CDR3 nucleotide sequence: TGCAGCGTTGAAGGGGGGAAAAGCCCCGACTATGGCTACACCTTC.

The sample holds one count of this clone. The J gene is TRBJ2-1, the V gene TRBV9, with 8 bases lining up with TRBD2. The length of the CDR3 is 14 residues. Per germline, CDR1 SGDLS and CDR2 YYNGEE. Trimming cost V 2 bases and J 8 bases; bases outside gene matches: 6. Written as DNA, the CDR3 is TGTGCCAGCAGCGTGGGGACTAGTAAACATGAGCAGTTCTTC. This codes for CASSVGTSKHEQFF.

This clone was counted between two and nine times. The CDR3 sequence is CASSLVGELFF. DNA for the CDR3: TGTGCCAGCAGTCTCGTCGGGGAGCTGTTTTTT. This chain links TRBV25-1 with TRBJ2-2; D gene uncertain. Trimming cost V 5 bases and J 7 bases, with 5 bases left between them. The CDR3 is made up of 11 amino acids. Germline V CDR1 and CDR2: MGHDK, SYGVNS.

There are a few counts of this clone. The V and J genes are TRBV2 and TRBJ1-5; TRBD1 agrees at 10 bases. J gave up 5 bases and V 7 bases, and 11 bases lay outside the gene matches. The CDR3 is made up of 16 amino acids. CDR1 SNHLY and CDR2 FYNNEI come from the germline V gene. The CDR3: CASNAPEDRGDQPQHF. The CDR3 DNA follows: TGTGCCAGCAACGCACCCGAGGACAGGGGGGATCAGCCCCAGCATTTT. The full variable domain, completed using reference TRBV2 and TRBJ1-5, is EPEVTQTPSHQVTQMGQEVILRCVPISNHLYFYWYRQILGQKVEFLVSFYNNEISEKSEIFDDQFSVERPDGSNFTLKIRSTKLEDSAMYFCASNAPEDRGDQPQHFGDGTRLSIL.

This clone was seen a handful of times. This sequence joins TRBV30 and TRBJ1-2, with D perhaps TRBD1 (6 bases). V was shortened by 7 bases and J by 6 bases, with 12 bases between the two germline ends. This CDR3 comprises 11 residues. Looked up from germline, CDR1 is GTSNPN and CDR2 is SVGIG (reference sequence). The CDR3 coding sequence is TGTGCCTCGCCAGGGGATGATGGCTACACCTTC. Translating gives CASPGDDGYTF.

The chain is built from TRBV7-9 and TRBJ2-5; D gene unclear. Germline assignment: CDR1 SEHNR and CDR2 FQNEAQ (reference sequence). The CDR3 extends over 14 amino acids. V was trimmed by 3 bases and J by 2 bases, leaving 10 bases between them. DNA of the CDR3: TGTGCCAGCAGCTTCGGGCCTCTTCAAGAGACCCAGTACTTC. Translating gives CASSFGPLQETQYF.

The V call is TRBV13, the J call TRBJ2-3; 9 bases line up with TRBD2. From germline, CDR1 is PRHDT and CDR2 FYEKMQ (reference sequence). The CDR3 length is 15 residues. With 6 bases clipped from V and 3 bases from J, the junction kept 7 bases outside the gene matches. DNA of the CDR3: TGTGCCAGCAGGGATCTAGCGGGGATGACAGATACGCAGTATTTT. This codes for CASRDLAGMTDTQYF.

This rearrangement joins TRBV7-9 to TRBJ2-7; 8 bases map to TRBD1. Unmatched junction bases numbered 8, after V lost 4 bases and J lost 3 bases. Germline V gives CDR1 SEHNR, CDR2 FQNEAQ (reference sequence). This CDR3 region has 15 residues. CDR3 amino acids: CASSSRTGTLYEQYF. The CDR3 DNA reads TGTGCCAGCAGCTCAAGGACAGGGACCCTCTACGAGCAGTACTTC. The variable domain in full, completed from reference TRBV7-9 and TRBJ2-7, reads DTGVSQNPRHKITKRGQNVTFRCDPISEHNRLYWYRQTLGQGPEFLTYFQNEAQLEKSRLLSDRFSAERPKGSFSTLEIQRTEQGDSAMYLCASSSRTGTLYEQYFGPGTRLTVT.

This clone showed up just once. V and J are TRBV30 and TRBJ1-1, with D perhaps TRBD1 (5 bases). V was trimmed by 2 bases and J by 0 bases, leaving 10 bases between them. The CDR3 is 14 residues long. From germline, CDR1 is GTSNPN and CDR2 SVGIG (reference sequence). Written as DNA, the CDR3 is TGTGCCTGGAGTTCGGTCAGGGTGAACACTGAAGCTTTCTTT. It specifies CAWSSVRVNTEAFF. Full variable domain (outside the CDR3, taken from reference TRBV30 and TRBJ1-1): SQTIHQWPATLVQPVGSPLSLECTVEGTSNPNLYWYRQAAGRGLQLLFYSVGIGQISSEVPQNLSASRPQDRQFILSSKKLLLSDSGFYLCAWSSVRVNTEAFFGQGTRLTVV.

The genes are TRBV5-1 and TRBJ1-1; 8 positions agree with TRBD1. V was pared by 3 bases and J by 2 bases, with 15 bases of the junction left unmatched. This CDR3 has 18 residues. Germline V gene data show CDR1 as SGHRS and CDR2 as YFSETQ. The CDR3 DNA reads as TGCGCCAGCAGCTCAGGACAGGGTCGAGGAGGACCTAACACTGAAGCTTTCTTT. This gives the protein CASSSGQGRGGPNTEAFF.

The V gene is TRBV5-6, the J gene TRBJ1-2; D unclear. This CDR3 contains 13 residues. Trimming took 0 bases from V and 8 from J, leaving 11 bases between them. Germline V gene sequence: CDR1 SGHDT, CDR2 YYEEEE. The DNA of the CDR3 is TGTGCCAGCAGCTTGGACTCGAGGAACGGCTACACCTTC. It is translated as CASSLDSRNGYTF.

The V call is TRBV4-1, the J call TRBJ1-1; TRBD1 aligns across 7 bases. Germline CDR1 is MGHRA and CDR2 is YSYEKL. With 0 bases clipped from V and 0 bases from J, the junction kept 1 base outside the gene matches. The CDR3 length is 15 residues. In nucleotides, the CDR3 is TGCGCCAGCAGCCAAGAAGGGACAGTGAACACTGAAGCTTTCTTT. It yields the protein CASSQEGTVNTEAFF.

This clone appeared a single time. The chain has TRBV11-2 and TRBJ1-1, with TRBD1 identical over 7 bases. The germline V gene has CDR1 SGHAT and CDR2 FQNNGV. J gave up 0 bases and V 3 bases, and 7 bases lay outside the gene matches. The CDR3 spans 16 residues. Here the CDR3 DNA reads TGTGCCAGCAGCTTTGAGCGGACAGGATTGAACACTGAAGCTTTCTTT. This gives the protein CASSFERTGLNTEAFF. The complete variable domain, with remaining parts taken from reference TRBV11-2 and TRBJ1-1, reads EAGVAQSPRYKIIEKRQSVAFWCNPISGHATLYWYQQILGQGPKLLIQFQNNGVVDDSQLPKDRFSAERLKGVDSTLKIQPAKLEDSAVYLCASSFERTGLNTEAFFGQGTRLTVV.

The chain recombines TRBV11-2 with TRBJ2-7; a weak D match, TRBD2 (7 bases). With 3 bases removed from V and 3 bases from J, the gap between germline ends came to 21 bases. Germline values: CDR1 SGHAT, CDR2 FQNNGV. The CDR3 loop spans 17 amino acids. The CDR3 spells CASSFTGRVYGHYEQYF. The CDR3 bases are TGTGCCAGCAGCTTCACAGGGAGGGTCTACGGGCACTACGAGCAGTACTTC.

The chain joins TRBV10-2 to TRBJ1-5; D not resolved. The V end was cut by 0 bases, the J end by 0 bases, with 9 bases between. CDR3 length: 16 amino acids. CDR1 and CDR2 from the germline V gene are WSHSY and SAAADI. The CDR3 loop is CASSESNTYSNQPQHF. DNA of the CDR3: TGCGCCAGCAGTGAGTCGAACACATATAGCAATCAGCCCCAGCATTTT.

DNA for the CDR3: TGTGCCAGCAGCTCGATCAGGTACGAGCAGTACTTC. It yields the protein CASSSIRYEQYF. This chain uses TRBV7-9 with TRBJ2-7; no clear D gene. The germline CDR1 and CDR2 sequences are SEHNR and FQNEAQ (reference sequence). V was pared by 4 bases and J by 4 bases, with 8 bases between. The length of the CDR3 is 12 residues.

This chain connects TRBV30 to TRBJ2-1; D is uncertain. From germline, CDR1 is GTSNPN and CDR2 SVGIG (reference sequence). The V and J ends lost 2 bases and 9 bases respectively, with 11 bases between them. This CDR3 contains 12 residues. The CDR3 bases are TGTGCCTGGAGTTTACCCTGGATTGAGCAGTTCTTC. Encoded protein: CAWSLPWIEQFF. The whole variable domain, remainder taken from reference TRBV30 and TRBJ2-1, is SQTIHQWPATLVQPVGSPLSLECTVEGTSNPNLYWYRQAAGRGLQLLFYSVGIGQISSEVPQNLSASRPQDRQFILSSKKLLLSDSGFYLCAWSLPWIEQFFGPGTRLTVL.

This chain links TRBV4-3 with TRBJ2-1, with TRBD2 as a possible D gene (6 bases). Germline CDR1 reads LGHNA; CDR2 reads YSLEER. V was pared by 0 bases and J by 4 bases, with 13 bases between. The length of the CDR3 is 16 residues. The CDR3 nucleotides are TGCGCCAGCAGCCAAGATCGGGCGGGAACTTACAATGAGCAGTTCTTC. This encodes CASSQDRAGTYNEQFF.

J is TRBJ2-7 and V is TRBV7-9, with a possible D match to TRBD1 (5 bases). Trimming removed 1 base at V and 2 bases at J, with 18 bases between. Germline V gene data show CDR1 as SEHNR and CDR2 as FQNEAQ (reference sequence). The CDR3 has 17 amino acids. The CDR3 bases are TGTGCCAGCAGCTTAGTAGGGTATCGTGACAGACCCTACGAGCAGTACTTC. Residues: CASSLVGYRDRPYEQYF.

The rearrangement joins TRBV5-6 to TRBJ1-4, with D uncertain. The CDR3 contains 14 residues. CDR1 and CDR2 (germline): SGHDT, YYEEEE. Between the trimmed V and J ends, which lost 0 bases and 7 bases, there was a span of 10 bases. The CDR3 reads CASSLAVSGEKLFF. The DNA for the CDR3 is TGTGCCAGCAGCTTGGCCGTCAGCGGTGAAAAACTGTTTTTT.

Here the CDR3 reads CASIGAWGDNYGYTF. CDR3 nucleotides: TGTGCCAGCATCGGGGCCTGGGGCGACAACTATGGCTACACCTTC. This sequence joins TRBV6-5 and TRBJ1-2, with TRBD1 as a possible D gene (5 bases). Trimming shortened V by 7 bases and J by 2 bases, and 17 bases separated the two germline ends. Germline V gene lookup returns CDR1 MNHEY and CDR2 SVGAGI. The CDR3 runs to 15 residues.

V usage is TRBV12-5 and J usage is TRBJ1-4, with D perhaps matching TRBD1 (5 bases). In germline, CDR1 is LGHNT, CDR2 FRNRAP. The length of the CDR3 is 13 residues. Trimming removed 6 bases from V and 8 bases from J, with 13 bases in between. The CDR3 protein is CASGSGGPEKLFF. The CDR3 region has the DNA TGTGCTAGTGGATCCGGGGGTCCGGAAAAACTGTTTTTT.